The 21 T cell receptor beta chains below were found in one sample sequenced in a study of OX40 agonist ivuxolimab in advanced cancers. The method behind the library was the immunoSEQ multiplex PCR assay. Not all clones reach the TCRdb copy of this immuneACCESS table, which keeps in-frame sequences only. Checked studies attribute under half of the gap to unresolved V genes and leave the rest unexplained. Counted in this sample were under 100,000 clones; approximately 85% of them appeared once. The ten most abundant clones make up under 3% of the sample. The sequencing used CD4+ or CD8+ T cells sorted from blood, collected in a trial of the OX40 agonist ivuxolimab. The receptors were gathered from an adult with an advanced solid tumor such as melanoma, head and neck, liver or kidney cancer.

The chain employs TRBV5-1 and TRBJ2-2, with D perhaps matching TRBD1 (7 bases). CDR1 is SGHRS and CDR2 is YFSETQ in the germline V gene. Deletions cut 2 bases from V and 5 bases from J, with 13 bases between. The CDR3 is made up of 15 amino acids. The CDR3 here is CASSFQGGRTGELFF. CDR3 nucleotide sequence: TGCGCCAGCAGCTTCCAGGGGGGACGGACCGGGGAGCTGTTTTTT.

The chain combines TRBV10-3 with TRBJ1-5; tentative D call: TRBD1 (5 bases). Germline CDR1 reads ENHRY; CDR2 reads SYGVKD. The germline V and J ends were trimmed by 8 bases and 6 bases, with 14 bases remaining between them. The CDR3 sequence is 13 residues long. The DNA of the CDR3 is TGTGCCATCGGGGACGAGGTTCCTCAGCCCCAGCATTTT. As protein: CAIGDEVPQPQHF.

The CDR3 loop is CASKAGFTEAFF. The CDR3, as DNA: TGTGCCAGCAAAGCGGGGTTCACTGAAGCTTTCTTT. The V gene is TRBV2, the J gene TRBJ1-1; D ambiguous. The CDR3 totals 12 residues. Germline CDR1 and CDR2: SNHLY and FYNNEI. V was clipped by 7 bases and J by 4 bases, with 10 bases between them.

This sequence joins TRBV11-3 and TRBJ2-2; 7 nucleotides match TRBD1. Trimming removed 6 bases from V and 1 base from J; junction bases left unmatched: 5. CDR1 SGHNT and CDR2 YENEEA come from the germline V gene. The CDR3 covers 15 residues. The CDR3 DNA follows: TGTGCCAGCAGTCGACAGGGACAGAACACCGGGGAGCTGTTTTTT. Translated: CASSRQGQNTGELFF. Combining the CDR3 with reference TRBV11-3 and TRBJ2-2 gives the whole variable domain EAGVVQSPRYKIIEKKQPVAFWCNPISGHNTLYWYLQNLGQGPELLIRYENEEAVDDSQLPKDRFSAERLKGVDSTLKIQPAELGDSAVYLCASSRQGQNTGELFFGEGSRLTVL.

The chain recombines TRBV5-1 with TRBJ2-1; TRBD2 agrees at 12 bases. The CDR3 runs 15 residues. Germline CDR1 reads SGHRS; CDR2 reads YFSETQ. The J segment lost 8 bases and the V segment lost 4 bases, leaving 7 bases of the junction unmatched. The CDR3 protein is CASSPGTSGLYEQFF. The CDR3 DNA reads as TGCGCCAGCAGCCCCGGGACTAGCGGGCTCTATGAGCAGTTCTTC. The full variable domain, its missing parts supplied by reference TRBV5-1 and TRBJ2-1, is KAGVTQTPRYLIKTRGQQVTLSCSPISGHRSVSWYQQTPGQGLQFLFEYFSETQRNKGNFPGRFSGRQFSNSRSEMNVSTLELGDSALYLCASSPGTSGLYEQFFGPGTRLTVL.

The chain combines TRBV5-5 with TRBJ2-2, with D possibly being TRBD1 (5 bases). Germline V gene data show CDR1 as SGHKS and CDR2 as YYEKEE (reference sequence). Trimming removed 6 bases from V and 2 bases from J, with 11 bases in between. CDR3 length: 14 amino acids. The CDR3 bases are TGTGCCAGCATCAGGGATCTAAACACCGGGGAGCTGTTTTTT. This translates into CASIRDLNTGELFF.

The V gene is TRBV2, the J gene TRBJ1-2; D is undetermined. Germline CDR1 is SNHLY and CDR2 is FYNNEI. The CDR3 covers 12 residues. V was cut by 5 bases and J by 7 bases, with 11 bases left in between. The CDR3 region has the DNA TGTGCCAGCAGTAGGGTCGGAGGTGGCTACACCTTC. It translates to CASSRVGGGYTF.

This clone has just one count. This chain joins TRBV18 and TRBJ2-5, with 9 bases identical to TRBD1. The CDR3 is made up of 15 amino acids. The ends lost 2 bases at V and 3 bases at J; junction bases unmatched: 4. Looked up from germline, CDR1 is KGHSH and CDR2 is LQKENI. Written as DNA, the CDR3 is TGTGCCAGCTCACCAAGGACAGGGGTTAAAGAGACCCAGTACTTC. This sequence encodes CASSPRTGVKETQYF.

The rearrangement joins TRBV19 to TRBJ1-3; D is undetermined. The CDR3 loop spans 17 amino acids. The germline V gene has CDR1 LNHDA and CDR2 SQIVND (reference sequence). V was cut by 8 bases and J by 0 bases, with 20 bases left in between. The CDR3: CASGPVWFGDSGNTIYF. The CDR3 coding sequence is TGTGCCAGTGGCCCGGTTTGGTTCGGAGACTCTGGAAACACCATATATTTT.

The table lists this clone with a count of one. The rearrangement joins TRBV7-3 to TRBJ2-7, with 10 bases that match TRBD1. The CDR3 is made up of 15 amino acids. V was pared by 3 bases and J by 2 bases, with 4 bases of the junction left unmatched. Germline values: CDR1 SGHTA, CDR2 FQGTGA. In nucleotides, the CDR3 is TGTGCCAGCAGCTTGAAGACAGGGGGCCCCTACGAGCAGTACTTC. Its protein product is CASSLKTGGPYEQYF. Filled out from reference TRBV7-3 and TRBJ2-7, the complete variable domain reads GAGVSQTPSNKVTEKGKYVELRCDPISGHTALYWYRQSLGQGPEFLIYFQGTGAADDSGLPNDRFFAVRPEGSVSTLKIQRTERGDSAVYLCASSLKTGGPYEQYFGPGTRLTVT.

A few counts support this clone. V and J are TRBV7-9 and TRBJ1-6; D not certain. The V gene's germline CDR1 is SEHNR and CDR2 FQNEAQ (reference sequence). This CDR3 has 13 residues. Between the trimmed V and J ends, which lost 1 base and 9 bases, there was a span of 7 bases. CDR3 sequence reads: CASSLDRGSPLHF. DNA of the CDR3: TGTGCCAGCAGCTTAGACCGGGGTTCACCCCTCCACTTT.

The table lists this clone with a count of one. This sequence joins TRBV11-1 and TRBJ2-1; no clear D gene. CDR1 and CDR2 (germline): SGHAT, FQDESV (reference sequence). CDR3 length equals 15 residues. V lost 1 base to trimming and J lost 2 bases, with 9 bases between them. As DNA, the CDR3 is TGTGCCAGCAGCTTAGTCCCCGGACCCTACAATGAGCAGTTCTTC. Translated: CASSLVPGPYNEQFF.

The rearrangement links TRBV5-5 to TRBJ2-7; 7 bases line up with TRBD2. Per the germline V gene, CDR1 is SGHKS and CDR2 is YYEKEE (reference sequence). This CDR3 is 17 amino acids long. Trimming took 3 bases from V and 1 from J; bases not matched to a gene: 13. The CDR3, as DNA: TGTGCCAGCAGCTCTCTTGGCGGGGGATCCTATTCCTACGAGCAGTACTTC. Amino acid sequence: CASSSLGGGSYSYEQYF.

This sequence joins TRBV7-2 and TRBJ2-7, with D perhaps TRBD1 or TRBD2 (6 bases each). This CDR3 comprises 14 residues. V lost 1 base and J lost 2, with 9 bases in between. Per the germline V gene, CDR1 is SGHTA and CDR2 is FQGNSA. CDR3 in DNA: TGTGCCAGCAGCTTAGATGGGGGGCCCTACGAGCAGTACTTC. Translation gives CASSLDGGPYEQYF.

This clone was seen once. V and J are TRBV7-2 and TRBJ1-1; a weak D match, TRBD1 (5 bases). Per the germline V gene, CDR1 is SGHTA and CDR2 is FQGNSA. V lost 5 bases and J lost 9, with 13 bases in between. The CDR3 extends over 12 amino acids. The CDR3 region has the DNA TGTGCCAGCAGCCGTCGGGGGGGAAAAGCTTTCTTT. It is translated as CASSRRGGKAFF.

This chain links TRBV10-3 with TRBJ1-1, with a weak D call TRBD1 (6 bases). The V gene lost 4 bases and the J gene lost 0 bases, with 15 bases spanning the gap. The CDR3 extends over 16 amino acids. Germline values: CDR1 ENHRY, CDR2 SYGVKD. This CDR3 is CAISVGAGALNTEAFF. In nucleotides, the CDR3 is TGTGCCATCAGTGTGGGGGCAGGGGCCCTGAACACTGAAGCTTTCTTT.

The chain joins TRBV5-4 to TRBJ2-5; TRBD2 agrees at 9 bases. The trim removed 0 bases at V and 10 bases at J, leaving 13 bases unmatched. This CDR3 has 16 amino acids. Germline CDR1 is SGHNT and CDR2 is YYREEE (reference sequence). CDR3 residues: CASSLVSSGDRAGQYF. CDR3 in DNA: TGTGCCAGCAGCTTGGTATCTAGCGGGGACCGGGCAGGCCAGTACTTC.

This rearrangement joins TRBV5-1 to TRBJ1-3; tentatively, D is TRBD1 (5 bases). The CDR3 has 18 amino acids. V gave up 3 bases and J gave up 0 bases, with 19 bases separating them. Per the germline V gene, CDR1 is SGHRS and CDR2 is YFSETQ. This chain's CDR3 is CASSSPLGASNSGNTIYF. The CDR3 bases are TGCGCCAGCAGCTCGCCACTCGGGGCGTCCAACTCTGGAAACACCATATATTTT.

This chain uses TRBV5-1 with TRBJ2-1; TRBD1 agrees at 10 bases. The trim removed 4 bases at V and 1 base at J, leaving 2 bases unmatched. CDR1 SGHRS and CDR2 YFSETQ come from the germline V gene. The CDR3 has 15 residues. The CDR3 nucleotides are TGCGCCAGCAGCCAGGGACAGGGGTCCTACAATGAGCAGTTCTTC. Amino acids: CASSQGQGSYNEQFF.

The chain joins TRBV19 to TRBJ1-5, with D hard to call. Trimming shortened V by 6 bases and J by 0 bases, and 6 bases separated the two germline ends. The CDR3 covers 13 residues. Germline CDR1 LNHDA, CDR2 SQIVND (reference sequence). The CDR3 spells CASSGSSNQPQHF. The CDR3 DNA sequence: TGTGCCAGTAGCGGCAGTAGCAATCAGCCCCAGCATTTT.

This clone was seen a handful of times. The gene calls are TRBV11-2 and TRBJ2-7; D unresolved. Trimming removed 5 bases from V and 7 bases from J, with 9 bases in between. CDR1 and CDR2 from the germline V gene are SGHAT and FQNNGV. This CDR3 contains 11 residues. The CDR3 loop is CASSPGEEQYF. CDR3 nucleotide sequence: TGTGCCAGCAGCCCCGGAGAAGAGCAGTACTTC.